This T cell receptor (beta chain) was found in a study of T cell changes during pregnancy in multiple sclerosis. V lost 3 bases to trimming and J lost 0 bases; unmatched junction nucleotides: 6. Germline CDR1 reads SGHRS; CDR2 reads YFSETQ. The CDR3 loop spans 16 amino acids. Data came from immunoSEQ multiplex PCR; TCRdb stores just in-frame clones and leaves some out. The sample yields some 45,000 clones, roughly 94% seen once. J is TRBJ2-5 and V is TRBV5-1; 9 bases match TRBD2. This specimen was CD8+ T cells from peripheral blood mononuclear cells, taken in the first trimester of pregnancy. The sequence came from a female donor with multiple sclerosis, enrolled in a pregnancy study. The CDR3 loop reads CASSSLAGPYQETQYF. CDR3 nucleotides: TGCGCCAGCAGCTCCCTAGCGGGACCGTACCAAGAGACCCAGTACTTC.